Sequencing of this TCR beta chain was carried out in a study of shared T cell receptors in the human thymus. Germline-derived CDR1 and CDR2 are LNHDA and SQIVND (reference sequence). V was shortened by 4 bases and J by 6 bases, with 13 bases between the two germline ends. This CDR3 region has 14 residues. Profiling relied on immunoSEQ multiplex PCR, and the TCRdb table lists in-frame clones only, not all of them. The sample lists roughly 410,000 clones, approximately 95% seen once, with roughly 0.02% in the top ten. This clone was seen once. Sequencing input: thymocytes. The sequence came from a human donor. The V call is TRBV19, the J call TRBJ1-5; tentatively, D is TRBD1 (5 bases). Here the CDR3 reads CASSRDWASQPQHF. CDR3 coding DNA: TGTGCCAGTAGTAGGGACTGGGCCAGTCAGCCCCAGCATTTT.